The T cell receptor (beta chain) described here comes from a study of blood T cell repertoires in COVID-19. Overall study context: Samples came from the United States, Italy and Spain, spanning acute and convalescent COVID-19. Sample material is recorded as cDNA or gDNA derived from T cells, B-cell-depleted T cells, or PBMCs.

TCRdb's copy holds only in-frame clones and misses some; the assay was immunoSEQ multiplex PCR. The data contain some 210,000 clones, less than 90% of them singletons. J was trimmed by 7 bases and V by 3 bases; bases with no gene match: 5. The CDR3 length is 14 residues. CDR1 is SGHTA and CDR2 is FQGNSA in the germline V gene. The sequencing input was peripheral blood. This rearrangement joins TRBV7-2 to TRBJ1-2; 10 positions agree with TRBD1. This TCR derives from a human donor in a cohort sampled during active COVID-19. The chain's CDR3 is CASSLDRGIRGYTF. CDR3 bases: TGTGCCAGCAGCTTGGACAGGGGGATTCGTGGCTACACCTTC.